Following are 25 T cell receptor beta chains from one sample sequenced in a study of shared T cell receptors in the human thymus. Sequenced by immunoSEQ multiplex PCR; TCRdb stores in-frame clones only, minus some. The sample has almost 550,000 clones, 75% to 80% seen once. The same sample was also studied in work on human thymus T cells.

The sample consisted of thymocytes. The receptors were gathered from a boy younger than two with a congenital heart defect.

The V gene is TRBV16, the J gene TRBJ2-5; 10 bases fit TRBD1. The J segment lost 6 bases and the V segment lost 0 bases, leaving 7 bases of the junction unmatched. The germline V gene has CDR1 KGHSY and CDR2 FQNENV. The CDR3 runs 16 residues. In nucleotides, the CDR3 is TGTGCCAGCAGCCAATCTTGGACAGGGGGAGCGAAGACCCAGTACTTC. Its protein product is CASSQSWTGGAKTQYF.

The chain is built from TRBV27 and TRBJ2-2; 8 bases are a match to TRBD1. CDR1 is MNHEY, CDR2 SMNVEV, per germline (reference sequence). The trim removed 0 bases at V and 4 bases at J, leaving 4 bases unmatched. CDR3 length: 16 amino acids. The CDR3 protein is CASSLSGTGPTGELFF. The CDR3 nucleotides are TGTGCCAGCAGTTTATCGGGGACAGGACCCACCGGGGAGCTGTTTTTT.

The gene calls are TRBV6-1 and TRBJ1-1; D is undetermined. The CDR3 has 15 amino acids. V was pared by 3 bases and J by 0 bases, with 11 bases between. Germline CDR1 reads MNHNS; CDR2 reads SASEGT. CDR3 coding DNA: TGTGCCAGCAGTGAGAAGGAGGGTATGAACACTGAAGCTTTCTTT. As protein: CASSEKEGMNTEAFF.

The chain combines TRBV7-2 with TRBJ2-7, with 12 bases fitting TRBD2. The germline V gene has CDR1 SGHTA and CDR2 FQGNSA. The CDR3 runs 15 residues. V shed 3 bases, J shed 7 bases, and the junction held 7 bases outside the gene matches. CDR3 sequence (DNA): TGTGCCAGCAGCTTCGGACTAGCGGGGAGCGAGGAGCAGTACTTC. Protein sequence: CASSFGLAGSEEQYF.

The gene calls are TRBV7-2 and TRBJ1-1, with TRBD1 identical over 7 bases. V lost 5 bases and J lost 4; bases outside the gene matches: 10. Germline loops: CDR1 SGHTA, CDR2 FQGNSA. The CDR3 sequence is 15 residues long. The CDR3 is CASSHPQTGSTEAFF. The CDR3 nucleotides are TGTGCCAGCAGCCACCCCCAGACAGGGAGCACTGAAGCTTTCTTT.

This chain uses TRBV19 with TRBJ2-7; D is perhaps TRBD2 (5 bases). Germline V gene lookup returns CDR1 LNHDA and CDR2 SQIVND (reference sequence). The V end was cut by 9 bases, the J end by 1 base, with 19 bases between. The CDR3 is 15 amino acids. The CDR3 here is CARGRGPGRSYEQYF. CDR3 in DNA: TGTGCCAGAGGTCGCGGGCCTGGGCGTTCCTACGAGCAGTACTTC.

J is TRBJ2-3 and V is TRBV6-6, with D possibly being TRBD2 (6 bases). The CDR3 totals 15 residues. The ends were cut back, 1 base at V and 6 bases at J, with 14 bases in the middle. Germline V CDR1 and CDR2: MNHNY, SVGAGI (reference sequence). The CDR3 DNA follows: TGTGCCAGCAGTTACTTCCCCGGGAGCCCGGATACGCAGTATTTT. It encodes CASSYFPGSPDTQYF.

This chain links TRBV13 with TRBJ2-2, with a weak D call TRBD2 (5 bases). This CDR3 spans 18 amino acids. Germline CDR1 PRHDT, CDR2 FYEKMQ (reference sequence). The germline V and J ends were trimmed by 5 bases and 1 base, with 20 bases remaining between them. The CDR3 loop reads CASSPPRTEGGNTGELFF. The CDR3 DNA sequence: TGTGCCAGCAGCCCCCCGCGGACCGAAGGAGGGAACACCGGGGAGCTGTTTTTT.

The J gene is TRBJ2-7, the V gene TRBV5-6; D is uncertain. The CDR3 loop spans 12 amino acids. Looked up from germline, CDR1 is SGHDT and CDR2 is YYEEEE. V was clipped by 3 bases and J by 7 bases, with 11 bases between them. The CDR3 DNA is TGTGCCAGCAGCTCCAATCCCGGGGAGCAGTACTTC. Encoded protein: CASSSNPGEQYF.

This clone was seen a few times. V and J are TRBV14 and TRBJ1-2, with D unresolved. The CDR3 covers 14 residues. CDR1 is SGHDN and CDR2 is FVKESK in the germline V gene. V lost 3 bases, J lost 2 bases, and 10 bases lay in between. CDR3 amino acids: CASSQGGRNYGYTF. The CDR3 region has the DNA TGTGCCAGCAGCCAGGGAGGGCGAAACTATGGCTACACCTTC.

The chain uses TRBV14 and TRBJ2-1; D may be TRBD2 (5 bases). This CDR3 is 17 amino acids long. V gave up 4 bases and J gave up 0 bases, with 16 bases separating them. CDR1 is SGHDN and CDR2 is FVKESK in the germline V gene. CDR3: CASSPRWVEGSYNEQFF. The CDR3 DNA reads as TGTGCCAGCAGCCCCCGATGGGTCGAGGGCTCCTACAATGAGCAGTTCTTC.

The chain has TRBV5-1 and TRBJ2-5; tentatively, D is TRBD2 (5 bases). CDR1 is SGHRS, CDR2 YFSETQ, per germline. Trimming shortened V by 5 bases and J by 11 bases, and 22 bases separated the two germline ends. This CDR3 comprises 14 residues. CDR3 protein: CASRSRLALGKQYF. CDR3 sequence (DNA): TGCGCCAGCAGAAGTCGACTGGCACTCGGGAAGCAGTACTTC.

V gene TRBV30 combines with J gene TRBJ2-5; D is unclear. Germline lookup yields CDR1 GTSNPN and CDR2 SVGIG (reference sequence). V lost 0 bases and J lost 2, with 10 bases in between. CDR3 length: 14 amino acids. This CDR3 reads CAWSVIGQQETQYF. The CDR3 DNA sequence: TGTGCCTGGAGTGTAATTGGGCAGCAAGAGACCCAGTACTTC.

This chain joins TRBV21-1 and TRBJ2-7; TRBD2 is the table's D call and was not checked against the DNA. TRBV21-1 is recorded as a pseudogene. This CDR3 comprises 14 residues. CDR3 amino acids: CASSKGREAYEQYF. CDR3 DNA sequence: TGTGCCAGCAGCAAAGGCAGGGAGGCCTACGAGCAGTACTTC.

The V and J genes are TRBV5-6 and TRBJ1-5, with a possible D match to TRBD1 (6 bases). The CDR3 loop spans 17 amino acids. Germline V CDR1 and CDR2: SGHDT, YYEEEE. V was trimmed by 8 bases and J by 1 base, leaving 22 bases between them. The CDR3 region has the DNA TGTGCCAGACTGACCCACCGGGACAACGAAAGCAATCAGCCCCAGCATTTT. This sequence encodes CARLTHRDNESNQPQHF.

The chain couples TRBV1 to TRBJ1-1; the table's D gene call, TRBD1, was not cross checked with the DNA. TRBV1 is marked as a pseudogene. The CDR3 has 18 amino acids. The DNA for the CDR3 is TGCACCAGCAGCCAGGGGTCCCGACCTGACAGAAAGAACACTGAAGCTTTCTTT. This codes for CTSSQGSRPDRKNTEAFF.

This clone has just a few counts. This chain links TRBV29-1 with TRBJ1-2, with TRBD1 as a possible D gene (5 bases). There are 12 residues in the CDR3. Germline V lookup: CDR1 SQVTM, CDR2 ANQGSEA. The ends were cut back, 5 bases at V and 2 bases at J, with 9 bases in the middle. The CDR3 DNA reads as TGCAGCGTTCAGGGAAACAACTATGGCTACACCTTC. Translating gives CSVQGNNYGYTF.

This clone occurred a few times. Written as DNA, the CDR3 is TGCGCCAGCAGCCAAGATGGCGGAGAGACCCAGTACTTC. This encodes CASSQDGGETQYF. The chain links TRBV4-3 to TRBJ2-5; D uncertain. Per germline, CDR1 LGHNA and CDR2 YSLEER. V lost 0 bases and J lost 4, with 6 bases in between. The length of the CDR3 is 13 residues.

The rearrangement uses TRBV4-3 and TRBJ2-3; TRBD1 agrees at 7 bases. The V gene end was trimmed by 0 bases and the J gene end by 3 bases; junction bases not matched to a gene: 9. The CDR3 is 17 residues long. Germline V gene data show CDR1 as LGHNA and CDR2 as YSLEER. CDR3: CASSQDLTGKMTDTQYF. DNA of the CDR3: TGCGCCAGCAGCCAAGATTTGACAGGGAAAATGACAGATACGCAGTATTTT.

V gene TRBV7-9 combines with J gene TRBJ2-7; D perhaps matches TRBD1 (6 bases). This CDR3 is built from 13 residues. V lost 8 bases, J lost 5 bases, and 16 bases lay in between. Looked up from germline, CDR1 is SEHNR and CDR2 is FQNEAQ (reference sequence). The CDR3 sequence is CASLEQGIHEQYF. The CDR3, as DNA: TGTGCCAGCCTTGAGCAGGGGATCCACGAGCAGTACTTC.

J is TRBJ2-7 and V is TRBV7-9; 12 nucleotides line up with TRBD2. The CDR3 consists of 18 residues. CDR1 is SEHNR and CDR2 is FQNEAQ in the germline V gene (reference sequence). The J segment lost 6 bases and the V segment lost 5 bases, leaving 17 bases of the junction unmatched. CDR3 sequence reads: CASSTGASGREVVSEQYF. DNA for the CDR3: TGTGCCAGCAGCACCGGGGCTAGCGGGAGGGAAGTCGTCAGCGAGCAGTACTTC. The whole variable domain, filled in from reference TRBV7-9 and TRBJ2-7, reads DTGVSQNPRHKITKRGQNVTFRCDPISEHNRLYWYRQTLGQGPEFLTYFQNEAQLEKSRLLSDRFSAERPKGSFSTLEIQRTEQGDSAMYLCASSTGASGREVVSEQYFGPGTRLTVT.

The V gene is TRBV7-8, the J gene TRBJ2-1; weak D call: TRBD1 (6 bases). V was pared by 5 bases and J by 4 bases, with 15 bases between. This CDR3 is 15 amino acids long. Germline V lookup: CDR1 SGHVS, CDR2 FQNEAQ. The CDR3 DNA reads TGTGCCAGCAGCCCGCCAGGGGACCTGTACAATGAGCAGTTCTTC. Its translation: CASSPPGDLYNEQFF.

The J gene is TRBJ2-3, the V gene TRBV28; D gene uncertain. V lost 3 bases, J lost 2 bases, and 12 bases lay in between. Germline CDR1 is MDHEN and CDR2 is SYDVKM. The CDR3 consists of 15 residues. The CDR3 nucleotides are TGTGCCAGCAGTTTCCCCTACCAATACACAGATACGCAGTATTTT. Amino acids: CASSFPYQYTDTQYF.

This chain's CDR3 is CASSYRTGGYNEQFF. CDR3 sequence (DNA): TGTGCCAGCAGTTATCGGACAGGGGGCTACAATGAGCAGTTCTTC. The J gene is TRBJ2-1, the V gene TRBV6-5; 10 positions match TRBD1. Germline V gene lookup returns CDR1 MNHEY and CDR2 SVGAGI. The CDR3 covers 15 residues. Losses at the gene ends were 3 bases for V and 3 bases for J; bases not matched to a gene: 2.

Here the CDR3 reads CASDSGTGKLTGNTIYF. The CDR3 region has the DNA TGTGCCAGTGATTCCGGGACAGGGAAATTGACTGGAAACACCATATATTTT. J is TRBJ1-3 and V is TRBV30, with TRBD1 identical over 9 bases. The CDR3 length is 17 residues. The germline gives CDR1 GTSNPN, CDR2 SVGIG (reference sequence). Losses at the gene ends were 8 bases for V and 2 bases for J; bases not matched to a gene: 16.